The 10 T cell receptor beta chains in this list originate from one sample, sequenced in a study of T cells after yellow fever vaccination. MiXCR, applied by TCRdb to the 5' RACE reads, yields one record per CDR3 protein. The sample carries around 72,000 distinct CDR3 sequences, roughly 7% recorded once. Sequences were derived from CD8+ T cells sorted from PBMCs, sampled more than 8 days after the first yellow fever vaccination. The receptors derive from a man aged 18-30 years who received the YFV17D yellow fever vaccine.

Points on this clonotype: A clone one base away is much larger, so this may be a read error. CDR3 amino acids: CASRTGGEYKETQYF. CDR3 in DNA: TGTGCCAGCAGGACGGGAGGGGAGTACAAAGAGACCCAGTACTTC. J is TRBJ2-5 and V is TRBV6-2 or TRBV6-3, with 8 bases aligning to TRBD2. Germline CDR1 is MNHEY and CDR2 is SVGEGT. V gave up 6 bases and J gave up 3 bases; unmatched junction bases: 9. The CDR3 has 15 amino acids.

This clonotype has ten or more counts. The chain recombines TRBV15 with TRBJ2-1; TRBD1 is a possible D gene (6 bases). The CDR3 contains 14 residues. CDR1 and CDR2 (germline): LNHNV, YYDKDF (reference sequence). The V gene lost 3 bases and the J gene lost 4 bases, with 10 bases spanning the gap. The CDR3 region is CATSRGAGYNEQFF. The CDR3 DNA is TGTGCCACCAGCAGGGGGGCTGGTTACAATGAGCAGTTCTTC.

This clonotype has ten or more counts. The CDR3 bases are TGTGCCAGCAGCGTAGCGGGGGGCTACGTTAATGAGCAGTTCTTC. This sequence encodes CASSVAGGYVNEQFF. The chain recombines TRBV9 with TRBJ2-1; D may be TRBD2 (7 bases). The CDR3 loop spans 15 amino acids. Germline values: CDR1 SGDLS, CDR2 YYNGEE. Trimming stripped 0 bases from V and 7 bases from J, with 14 bases between.

This clonotype was recorded at least ten times. This sequence joins TRBV4-3 and TRBJ2-3; possibly TRBD2 for D (5 bases). V dropped 0 bases and J dropped 0 bases, with 10 bases sitting between them. Germline V gene lookup returns CDR1 LGHNA and CDR2 YSLEER. The CDR3 consists of 16 residues. CDR3 loop: CASSQEDGGSTDTQYF. The CDR3 region has the DNA TGCGCCAGCAGCCAAGAAGATGGAGGTAGCACAGATACGCAGTATTTT.

This clonotype was picked up many times. The chain carries TRBV19 and TRBJ2-3, with a tentative D call TRBD2 (6 bases). Germline-derived CDR1 and CDR2 are LNHDA and SQIVND (reference sequence). The CDR3 runs to 13 residues. With 3 bases removed from V and 4 bases from J, the gap between germline ends came to 8 bases. CDR3 bases: TGTGCCAGTAGTATTTGGGGGGCAGATACGCAGTATTTT. Translated, it gives CASSIWGADTQYF. The full variable domain, in which reference TRBV19 and TRBJ2-3 provide the parts outside the CDR3, is DGGITQSPKYLFRKEGQNVTLSCEQNLNHDAMYWYRQDPGQGLRLIYYSQIVNDFQKGDIAEGYSVSREKKESFPLTVTSAQKNPTAFYLCASSIWGADTQYFGPGTRLTVL.

This chain joins TRBV7-6 and TRBJ2-1; TRBD2 aligns across 7 bases. Germline V gene lookup returns CDR1 SGHVS and CDR2 FNYEAQ. V gave up 5 bases and J gave up 6 bases; unmatched junction bases: 10. CDR3 size: 15 residues. CDR3 DNA: TGTGCCAGCAGCCGTTTTGGGGGGGGGGGCAATGAGCAGTTCTTC. Its translation: CASSRFGGGGNEQFF.

This clonotype was detected ten times or more. The chain has TRBV6-5 and TRBJ1-5; D remains unclear. Per germline, CDR1 MNHEY and CDR2 SVGAGI. The CDR3 loop spans 13 amino acids. Deletions cut 2 bases from V and 4 bases from J, with 6 bases between. The CDR3 spells CASSYKANQPQHF. The CDR3 DNA reads as TGTGCCAGCAGTTACAAAGCAAATCAGCCCCAGCATTTT.

This clonotype was counted ten times or more. This rearrangement joins TRBV6-2 or TRBV6-3 to TRBJ1-5; 8 positions match TRBD1. Per the germline V gene, CDR1 is MNHEY and CDR2 is SVGEGT. Trimming at V came to 11 bases and at J to 6 bases, leaving 15 bases not matched to a gene. The CDR3 covers 15 residues. The CDR3 bases are TGTGCCGTCGACGAAGCAGGGGGCGCAATTCAGCCCCAGCATTTT. It yields the protein CAVDEAGGAIQPQHF.

This clonotype was recorded many times. The rearrangement joins TRBV7-6 to TRBJ2-5, with 7 bases that match TRBD1. This CDR3 comprises 15 residues. V dropped 4 bases and J dropped 0; count of bases not matched to a gene: 5. Looked up from germline, CDR1 is SGHVS and CDR2 is FNYEAQ. This CDR3 reads CASSSQGPHQETQYF. The DNA for the CDR3 is TGTGCCAGCAGCTCACAGGGGCCCCACCAAGAGACCCAGTACTTC.

Ten or more counts support this clonotype. The chain joins TRBV29-1 to TRBJ1-4; TRBD1 might be the D (5 bases). Germline assignment: CDR1 SQVTM and CDR2 ANQGSEA. The CDR3 is made up of 12 amino acids. Trimming stripped 5 bases from V and 6 bases from J, with 10 bases between. Written as DNA, the CDR3 is TGCAGCGTTCTTGGGGGGGATGAAAAACTGTTTTTT. This encodes CSVLGGDEKLFF.